The rows below give T cell receptor beta chains drawn from one sample of a study of T cells in Graves' hyperthyroidism and ophthalmopathy. TCRdb ran MiXCR on the multiplex PCR reads and lists one entry per CDR3 protein. This table has hundreds of thousands of distinct CDR3 sequences, approximately 40% appearing once. The sample taken for sequencing was blood. All receptors come from a man aged 18 to 29 with Graves' hyperthyroidism. Each CDR3 is given with its conserved first and last residue. The order of the fields is V gene, J gene, clone size, D gene, CDR3 protein, CDR3 DNA. D genes are given only for firm matches. The size of a clone is reported for some rows only, either as once, few or many, or as a class for expanded clones.

v_call: TRBV9; j_call: TRBJ1-1; clone_size: many; d_call: NA; cdr3_aa: CASSPAANTEAFF; cdr3_nt: TGTGCCAGCAGCCCCGCTGCGAACACTGAAGCTTTCTTT
v_call: TRBV7-6; j_call: TRBJ1-2; clone_size: many; d_call: NA; cdr3_aa: CASSLGQVGPYGYTF; cdr3_nt: TGTGCCAGCAGCTTAGGGCAGGTTGGCCCCTATGGCTACACCTTC
v_call: TRBV13; j_call: TRBJ1-1; clone_size: NA; d_call: NA; cdr3_aa: CASSLVDGAFF; cdr3_nt: TGTGCCAGCAGCTTAGTCGACGGCGCTTTCTTT
v_call: TRBV5-1; j_call: TRBJ2-7; clone_size: NA; d_call: TRBD1; cdr3_aa: CASSFRDRGGYEQYF; cdr3_nt: TGCGCCAGCAGCTTCCGGGACAGGGGGGGCTACGAGCAGTACTTC
v_call: TRBV12-3/TRBV12-4; j_call: TRBJ1-4; clone_size: few; d_call: NA; cdr3_aa: CASSEVQEDEKLFF; cdr3_nt: TGTGCCAGCAGTGAAGTGCAGGAGGATGAAAAACTGTTTTTT
v_call: TRBV7-2; j_call: TRBJ1-6; clone_size: once; d_call: NA; cdr3_aa: CASKEGVHSPLHF; cdr3_nt: TGTGCCAGCAAGGAGGGGGTTCATTCACCCCTCCACTTT
v_call: TRBV2; j_call: TRBJ2-3; clone_size: NA; d_call: TRBD1; cdr3_aa: CASSSSTGVTDTQYF; cdr3_nt: TGTGCCAGCAGCTCCTCGACAGGGGTGACAGATACGCAGTATTTT
v_call: TRBV20-1; j_call: TRBJ2-7; clone_size: NA; d_call: TRBD2; cdr3_aa: CSAQREGISYEQYF; cdr3_nt: TGCAGTGCTCAGCGGGAGGGAATCTCCTACGAGCAGTACTTC
v_call: TRBV19; j_call: TRBJ1-5; clone_size: many; d_call: TRBD1; cdr3_aa: CASSPQGRINQPQHF; cdr3_nt: TGTGCCAGTAGTCCACAGGGGCGAATCAATCAGCCCCAGCATTTT
v_call: TRBV24-1; j_call: TRBJ2-7; clone_size: NA; d_call: NA; cdr3_aa: CATSSGYSYEQYF; cdr3_nt: TGTGCCACCAGTTCCGGATACTCCTACGAGCAGTACTTC
v_call: TRBV5-1; j_call: TRBJ1-6; clone_size: many; d_call: NA; cdr3_aa: CASSLKELYNSPLHF; cdr3_nt: TGCGCCAGCAGCTTGAAGGAACTCTATAATTCACCCCTCCACTTT
v_call: TRBV5-1; j_call: TRBJ2-2; clone_size: many; d_call: NA; cdr3_aa: CASSLDPGGELFF; cdr3_nt: TGCGCCAGCAGCTTGGATCCAGGTGGGGAGCTGTTTTTT
v_call: TRBV3-1; j_call: TRBJ1-2; clone_size: few; d_call: NA; cdr3_aa: CASSHGRLLGYTF; cdr3_nt: TGTGCCAGCAGCCATGGACGGCTCTTGGGCTACACCTTC
v_call: TRBV6-5; j_call: TRBJ1-2; clone_size: NA; d_call: NA; cdr3_aa: CASLGGAGYTF; cdr3_nt: TGTGCCAGTCTCGGCGGGGCTGGTTACACCTTC
v_call: TRBV14; j_call: TRBJ2-7; clone_size: NA; d_call: NA; cdr3_aa: CASSPGPIGYEQYF; cdr3_nt: TGTGCCAGCAGCCCTGGACCGATCGGATACGAGCAGTACTTC
v_call: TRBV10-3; j_call: TRBJ1-1; clone_size: NA; d_call: NA; cdr3_aa: CAISSMAVDTEAFF; cdr3_nt: TGTGCCATCAGTAGTATGGCCGTGGACACTGAAGCTTTCTTT
v_call: TRBV29-1; j_call: TRBJ2-5; clone_size: many; d_call: NA; cdr3_aa: CSVGTGFWETQYF; cdr3_nt: TGCAGCGTAGGAACAGGGTTTTGGGAGACCCAGTACTTC
v_call: TRBV29-1; j_call: TRBJ1-5; clone_size: NA; d_call: NA; cdr3_aa: CSVAGAGDSPQHF; cdr3_nt: TGCAGCGTTGCAGGGGCCGGTGATTCGCCCCAGCATTTT
v_call: TRBV11-2; j_call: TRBJ2-7; clone_size: few; d_call: NA; cdr3_aa: CASSSFRERLVYEQYF; cdr3_nt: TGTGCCAGCAGCTCTTTTAGGGAGCGGCTTGTCTACGAGCAGTACTTC
v_call: TRBV19; j_call: TRBJ1-2; clone_size: NA; d_call: NA; cdr3_aa: CASSRGFGAGGYTF; cdr3_nt: TGTGCCAGTAGCCGGGGATTCGGGGCTGGAGGCTACACCTTC